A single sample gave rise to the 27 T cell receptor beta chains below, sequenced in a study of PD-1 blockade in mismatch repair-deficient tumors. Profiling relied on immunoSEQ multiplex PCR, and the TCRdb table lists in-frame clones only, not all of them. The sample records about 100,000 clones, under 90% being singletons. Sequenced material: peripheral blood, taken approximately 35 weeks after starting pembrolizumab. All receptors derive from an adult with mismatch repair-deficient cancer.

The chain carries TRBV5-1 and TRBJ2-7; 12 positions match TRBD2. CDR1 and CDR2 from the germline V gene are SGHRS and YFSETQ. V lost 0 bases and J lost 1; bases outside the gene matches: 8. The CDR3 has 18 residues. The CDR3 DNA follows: TGCGCCAGCAGCTTGGGTCGGGGACTAGCGGGTGAATCCTACGAGCAGTACTTC. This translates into CASSLGRGLAGESYEQYF.

CDR3 in DNA: TGTGCCAGCAGCTTATTTAGCGGGAGGGCCTCCACCGGGGAGCTGTTTTTT. Protein sequence: CASSLFSGRASTGELFF. The chain joins TRBV11-3 to TRBJ2-2; the match to TRBD2 covers 11 bases. The germline gives CDR1 SGHNT, CDR2 YENEEA. The CDR3 has 17 amino acids. J gave up 4 bases and V 2 bases, and 6 bases lay outside the gene matches. The full variable domain, in which reference TRBV11-3 and TRBJ2-2 provide the parts outside the CDR3, is EAGVVQSPRYKIIEKKQPVAFWCNPISGHNTLYWYLQNLGQGPELLIRYENEEAVDDSQLPKDRFSAERLKGVDSTLKIQPAELGDSAVYLCASSLFSGRASTGELFFGEGSRLTVL.

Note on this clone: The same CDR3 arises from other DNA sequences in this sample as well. This chain's CDR3 is CASRDRANSGNTIYF. For the CDR3, the DNA is TGTGCCAGCAGGGACAGGGCAAACTCTGGAAACACCATATATTTT. The V gene is TRBV6-6, the J gene TRBJ1-3, with 8 bases fitting TRBD1. The CDR3 has 15 residues. V was pared by 6 bases and J by 0 bases, with 4 bases of the junction left unmatched. Germline lookup yields CDR1 MNHNY and CDR2 SVGAGI (reference sequence).

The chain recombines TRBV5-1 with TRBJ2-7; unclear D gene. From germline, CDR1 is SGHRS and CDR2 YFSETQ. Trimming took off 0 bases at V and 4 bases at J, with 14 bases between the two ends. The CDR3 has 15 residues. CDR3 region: CASSLEPGSRYEQYF. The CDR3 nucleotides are TGCGCCAGCAGCTTGGAACCAGGAAGTAGATACGAGCAGTACTTC.

CDR3 residues: CASSYSSGLPHEQYF. CDR3 bases: TGTGCCAGCAGTTACTCGTCGGGGCTTCCCCACGAGCAGTACTTC. The chain links TRBV6-5 to TRBJ2-7; D might be TRBD1 or TRBD2, each matching 5 bases. V lost 0 bases and J 5 bases, leaving 14 bases between the germline ends. This CDR3 spans 15 amino acids. Germline V gene lookup returns CDR1 MNHEY and CDR2 SVGAGI.

CDR3 sequence: CASSPLSRGNTIYF. In DNA form, the CDR3 reads TGTGCCAGCAGTCCCCTATCGAGAGGAAACACCATATATTTT. The rearrangement joins TRBV6-6 to TRBJ1-3; no definite D call. The CDR3 is 14 amino acids. Per the germline V gene, CDR1 is MNHNY and CDR2 is SVGAGI (reference sequence). V shed 5 bases and J shed 4 bases, with 12 bases lying between them.

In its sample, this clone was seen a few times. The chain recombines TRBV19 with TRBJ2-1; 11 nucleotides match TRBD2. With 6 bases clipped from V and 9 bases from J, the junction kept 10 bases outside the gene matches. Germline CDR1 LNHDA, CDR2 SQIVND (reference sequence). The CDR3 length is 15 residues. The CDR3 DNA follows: TGTGCCAGTAGAGAACTAGCGGGAGTTAGCGGTGAGCAGTTCTTC. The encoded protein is CASRELAGVSGEQFF.

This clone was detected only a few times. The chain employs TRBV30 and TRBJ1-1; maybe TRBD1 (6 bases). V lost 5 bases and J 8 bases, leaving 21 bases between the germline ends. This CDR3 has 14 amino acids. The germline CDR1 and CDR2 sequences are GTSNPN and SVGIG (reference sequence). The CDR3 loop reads CAWSRGGSGPEAFF. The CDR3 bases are TGTGCCTGGTCCAGGGGTGGAAGTGGTCCGGAAGCTTTCTTT.

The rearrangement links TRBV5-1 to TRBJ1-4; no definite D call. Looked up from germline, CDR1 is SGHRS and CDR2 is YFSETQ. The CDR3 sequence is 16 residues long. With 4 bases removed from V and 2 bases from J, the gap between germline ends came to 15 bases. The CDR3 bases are TGCGCCAGCAGCGGGTCGGCGGGGAGCACTAATGAAAAACTGTTTTTT. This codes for CASSGSAGSTNEKLFF.

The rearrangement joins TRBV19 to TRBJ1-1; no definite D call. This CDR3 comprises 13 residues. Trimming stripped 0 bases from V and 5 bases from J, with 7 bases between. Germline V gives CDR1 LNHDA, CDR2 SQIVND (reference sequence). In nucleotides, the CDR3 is TGTGCCAGTAGTATAGATCGATTGACTGAAGCTTTCTTT. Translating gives CASSIDRLTEAFF.

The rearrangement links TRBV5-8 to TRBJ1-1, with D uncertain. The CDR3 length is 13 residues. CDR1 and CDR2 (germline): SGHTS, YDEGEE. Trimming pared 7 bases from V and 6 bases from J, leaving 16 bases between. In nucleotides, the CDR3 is TGTGCCAGCTCCCGACTCCGTGGACCTGAAGCTTTCTTT. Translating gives CASSRLRGPEAFF.

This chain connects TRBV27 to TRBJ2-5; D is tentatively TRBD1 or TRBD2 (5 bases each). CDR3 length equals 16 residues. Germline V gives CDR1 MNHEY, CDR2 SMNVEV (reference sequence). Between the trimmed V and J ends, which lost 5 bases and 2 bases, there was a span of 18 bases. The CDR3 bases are TGTGCCAGCAGTCTCTCAACCGGGACGGCACAAGAGACCCAGTACTTC. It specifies CASSLSTGTAQETQYF.

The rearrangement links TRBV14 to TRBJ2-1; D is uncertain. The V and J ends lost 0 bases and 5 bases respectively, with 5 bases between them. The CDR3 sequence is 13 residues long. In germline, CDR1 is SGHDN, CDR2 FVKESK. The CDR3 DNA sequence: TGTGCCAGCAGCCAAGACACCAACAATGAGCAGTTCTTC. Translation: CASSQDTNNEQFF.

This CDR3 is CASSLSVGGSYEQYF. DNA for the CDR3: TGCGCCAGCAGCTTGAGTGTGGGAGGAAGCTACGAGCAGTACTTC. This chain uses TRBV5-1 with TRBJ2-7; weak D call: TRBD2 (6 bases). Germline V gene data show CDR1 as SGHRS and CDR2 as YFSETQ. V was pared by 1 base and J by 3 bases, with 14 bases between. This CDR3 comprises 15 residues.

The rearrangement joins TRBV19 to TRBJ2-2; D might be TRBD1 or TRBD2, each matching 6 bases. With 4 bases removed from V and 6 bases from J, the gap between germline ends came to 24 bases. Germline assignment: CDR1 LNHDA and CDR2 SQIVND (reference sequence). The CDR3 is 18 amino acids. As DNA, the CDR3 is TGTGCCAGTAGTAACAGTGCCGGGGGCGCGATTTACGCCGGGGAGCTGTTTTTT. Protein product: CASSNSAGGAIYAGELFF.

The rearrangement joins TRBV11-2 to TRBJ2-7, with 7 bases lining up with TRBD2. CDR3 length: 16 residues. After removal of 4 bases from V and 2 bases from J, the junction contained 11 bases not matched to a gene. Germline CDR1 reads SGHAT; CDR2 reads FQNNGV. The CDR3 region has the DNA TGTGCCAGCAGCTACCCGACTAGCCCGACCGCCTACGAGCAGTACTTC. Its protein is CASSYPTSPTAYEQYF.

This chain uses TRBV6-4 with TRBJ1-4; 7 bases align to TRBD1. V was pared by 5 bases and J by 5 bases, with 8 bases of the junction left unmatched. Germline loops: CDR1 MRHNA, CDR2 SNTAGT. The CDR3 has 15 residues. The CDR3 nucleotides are TGTGCCAGCAGTCCACAGGGGCTCTCGAATGAAAAACTGTTTTTT. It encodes CASSPQGLSNEKLFF.

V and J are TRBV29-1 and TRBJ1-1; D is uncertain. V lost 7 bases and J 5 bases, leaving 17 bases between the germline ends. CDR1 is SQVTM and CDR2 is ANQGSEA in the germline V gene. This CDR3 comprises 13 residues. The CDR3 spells CSAKALVGTEAFF. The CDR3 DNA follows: TGCAGCGCAAAGGCCCTGGTGGGGACTGAAGCTTTCTTT. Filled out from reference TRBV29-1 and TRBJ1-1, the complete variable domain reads SAVISQKPSRDICQRGTSLTIQCQVDSQVTMMFWYRQQPGQSLTLIATANQGSEATYESGFVIDKFPISRPNLTFSTLTVSNMSPEDSSIYLCSAKALVGTEAFFGQGTRLTVV.

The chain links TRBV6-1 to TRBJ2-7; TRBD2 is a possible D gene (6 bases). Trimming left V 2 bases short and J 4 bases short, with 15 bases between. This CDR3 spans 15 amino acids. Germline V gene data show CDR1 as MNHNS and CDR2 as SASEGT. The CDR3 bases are TGTGCCAGCAGTGAACAGGGAGGATTCGTGTACGAGCAGTACTTC. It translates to CASSEQGGFVYEQYF.

CDR3 nucleotide sequence: TGTGCCAGTAGTATCGATGGGGTTTTTGACACCGGGGAGCTGTTTTTT. Translating gives CASSIDGVFDTGELFF. The chain combines TRBV19 with TRBJ2-2, with D uncertain. This CDR3 region has 16 residues. Germline V gene lookup returns CDR1 LNHDA and CDR2 SQIVND (reference sequence). Trimming shortened V by 3 bases and J by 3 bases, and 14 bases separated the two germline ends.

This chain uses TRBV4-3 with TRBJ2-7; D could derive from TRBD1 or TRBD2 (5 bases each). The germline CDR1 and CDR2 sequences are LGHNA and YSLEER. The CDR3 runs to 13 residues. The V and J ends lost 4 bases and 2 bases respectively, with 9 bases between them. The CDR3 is CASSPGTPYEQYF. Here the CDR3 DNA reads TGCGCCAGCAGCCCCGGGACCCCCTACGAGCAGTACTTC.

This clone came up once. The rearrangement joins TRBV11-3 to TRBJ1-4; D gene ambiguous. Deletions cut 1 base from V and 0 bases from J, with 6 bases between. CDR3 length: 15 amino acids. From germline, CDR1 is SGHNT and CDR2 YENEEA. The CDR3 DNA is TGTGCCAGCAGCTTAGGAGGGCCAACTAATGAAAAACTGTTTTTT. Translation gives CASSLGGPTNEKLFF.

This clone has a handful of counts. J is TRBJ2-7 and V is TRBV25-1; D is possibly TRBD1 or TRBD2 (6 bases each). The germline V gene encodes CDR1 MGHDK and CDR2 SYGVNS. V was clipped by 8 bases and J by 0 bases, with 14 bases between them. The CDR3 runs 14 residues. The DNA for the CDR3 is TGTGCCAGCCGCATGGGGGGCGACTCCTACGAGCAGTACTTC. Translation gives CASRMGGDSYEQYF.

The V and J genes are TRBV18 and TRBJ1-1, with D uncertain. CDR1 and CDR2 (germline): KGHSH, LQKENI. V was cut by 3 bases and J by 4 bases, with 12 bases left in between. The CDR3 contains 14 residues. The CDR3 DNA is TGTGCCAGCTCACCCTCGGGTGACCGCACTGAAGCTTTCTTT. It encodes CASSPSGDRTEAFF.

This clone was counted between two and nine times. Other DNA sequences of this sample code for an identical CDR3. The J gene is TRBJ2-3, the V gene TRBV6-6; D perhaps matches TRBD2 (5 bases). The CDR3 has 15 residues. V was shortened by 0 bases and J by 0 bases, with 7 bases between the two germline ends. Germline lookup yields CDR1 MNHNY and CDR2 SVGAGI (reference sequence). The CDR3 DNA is TGTGCCAGCAGTTACTCGGCGGGTAGCACAGATACGCAGTATTTT. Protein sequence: CASSYSAGSTDTQYF.

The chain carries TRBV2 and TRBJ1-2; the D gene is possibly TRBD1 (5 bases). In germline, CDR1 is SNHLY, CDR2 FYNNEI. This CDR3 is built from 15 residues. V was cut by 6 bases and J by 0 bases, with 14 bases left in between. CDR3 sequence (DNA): TGTGCCAGCAGGGAACAGGTGCTAGCTAACTATGGCTACACCTTC. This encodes CASREQVLANYGYTF.

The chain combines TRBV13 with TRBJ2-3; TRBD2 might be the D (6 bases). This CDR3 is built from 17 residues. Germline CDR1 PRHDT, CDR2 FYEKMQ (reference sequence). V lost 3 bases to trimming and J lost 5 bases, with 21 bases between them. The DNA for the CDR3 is TGTGCCAGCAGCTTTGACCCCGGGGGAAGGGCGGGAGATACGCAGTATTTT. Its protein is CASSFDPGGRAGDTQYF. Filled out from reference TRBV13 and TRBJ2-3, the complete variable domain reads AAGVIQSPRHLIKEKRETATLKCYPIPRHDTVYWYQQGPGQDPQFLISFYEKMQSDKGSIPDRFSAQQFSDYHSELNMSSLELGDSALYFCASSFDPGGRAGDTQYFGPGTRLTVL.